Sequencing of this T cell receptor (beta chain) was carried out in a study of T cell changes during pregnancy in multiple sclerosis. Germline CDR1 is GTSNPN and CDR2 is SVGIG (reference sequence). The CDR3 is 14 amino acids. V was cut by 5 bases and J by 4 bases, with 15 bases left in between. Data came from immunoSEQ multiplex PCR; TCRdb stores just in-frame clones and leaves some out. The sample holds roughly 100,000 clones, roughly nine tenths seen once. This specimen was peripheral blood, taken after pregnancy. This chain connects TRBV30 to TRBJ1-3; D may be TRBD1 (5 bases). The sequence was collected from a female donor in good health, enrolled as a control in a pregnancy study. The CDR3 reads CAWGVGGTGNTIYF. The CDR3 nucleotides are TGTGCCTGGGGCGTGGGGGGAACAGGAAACACCATATATTTT.